This TCR beta chain is from a study of regulatory T cells in long-lasting Graves disease. Building the TCR beta libraries relied on iRepertoire HTBI primers, and CDR3 regions underwent Arm-PCR. From the multiplex PCR reads, TCRdb called clonotypes with MiXCR, one entry per CDR3 protein. Here the sample spans some 560,000 distinct CDR3 sequences, 16% being singletons. The sample holds a few counts of this clonotype. The time point is: newly diagnosed GD, antithyroid drugs for less than 3 months. PBMC-derived RNA was used for the TCR library. J was trimmed by 0 bases and V by 2 bases; bases with no gene match: 10. The CDR3 is 19 residues long. Germline V gene lookup returns CDR1 SGHTA and CDR2 FQGNSA. The sample also formed part of further work on T cells in Graves' hyperthyroidism and ophthalmopathy.

This receptor was identified in a middle-aged woman with Graves disease. The chain employs TRBV7-2 and TRBJ2-4, with 10 positions matching TRBD2. This specimen was peripheral blood mononuclear cells (PBMCs), taken at new diagnosis, from a patient treated with antithyroid drugs. The CDR3 loop reads CASSLPSGGPKLAKNIQYF. In DNA, the CDR3 is TGTGCCAGCAGCTTACCTAGCGGGGGACCTAAACTAGCCAAAAACATTCAGTACTTC. Complete variable domain (other parts from reference TRBV7-2 and TRBJ2-4): GAGVSQSPSNKVTEKGKDVELRCDPISGHTALYWYRQSLGQGLEFLIYFQGNSAPDKSGLPSDRFSAERTGGSVSTLTIQRTQQEDSAVYLCASSLPSGGPKLAKNIQYFGAGTRLSVL.